The 4 T cell receptor beta chains below all came from one sample that was sequenced in a study of blood T cell repertoires in COVID-19 (TCRdb year 2020). Library construction relied on the immunoSEQ multiplex PCR assay. TCRdb provides this immuneACCESS table in a form limited to in-frame rearrangements. Some clones are lacking; in checked studies, under half of them reflect an unresolved V gene, and why the rest are absent is not known. For this sample there are 350,000 to 450,000 clones; over 80% appear just once. The biggest ten clones account for 5.1% of the sample. The sequenced material came from PBMCs or T cells enriched from blood (not recorded which). These receptors originate from a woman aged 45-59 years who had recovered from COVID-19.

V and J are TRBV30 and TRBJ2-1; TRBD1 agrees at 7 bases. The CDR3 is 11 amino acids. The germline gives CDR1 GTSNPN, CDR2 SVGIG (reference sequence). The V gene end was trimmed by 3 bases and the J gene end by 10 bases; junction bases not matched to a gene: 3. The CDR3 coding sequence is TGTGCCTGGAGCCAGGACAGGGAGCAGTTCTTC. This gives the protein CAWSQDREQFF. The full variable domain, in which reference TRBV30 and TRBJ2-1 provide the parts outside the CDR3, is SQTIHQWPATLVQPVGSPLSLECTVEGTSNPNLYWYRQAAGRGLQLLFYSVGIGQISSEVPQNLSASRPQDRQFILSSKKLLLSDSGFYLCAWSQDREQFFGPGTRLTVL.

The chain carries TRBV4-1 and TRBJ1-5, with D hard to call. Trimming pared 3 bases from V and 2 bases from J, leaving 11 bases between. Germline assignment: CDR1 MGHRA and CDR2 YSYEKL. The CDR3 has 15 amino acids. CDR3 in DNA: TGCGCCAGCAGCCACTTAGGAGGGCGCAATCAGCCCCAGCATTTT. It yields the protein CASSHLGGRNQPQHF.

This chain connects TRBV28 to TRBJ2-7; the match to TRBD1 covers 10 bases. The V segment lost 5 bases and the J segment 3 bases; nucleotides outside the gene matches: 4. This CDR3 is built from 14 residues. The germline CDR1 and CDR2 sequences are MDHEN and SYDVKM. CDR3 region: CASSDRGRIYEQYF. The CDR3 nucleotides are TGTGCCAGCAGTGACAGGGGGCGAATCTACGAGCAGTACTTC. The full variable domain, completed using reference TRBV28 and TRBJ2-7, is DVKVTQSSRYLVKRTGEKVFLECVQDMDHENMFWYRQDPGLGLRLIYFSYDVKMKEKGDIPEGYSVSREKKERFSLILESASTNQTSMYLCASSDRGRIYEQYFGPGTRLTVT.

There are many counts of this clone. The chain uses TRBV29-1 and TRBJ2-7, with D possibly matching TRBD1 (5 bases). The CDR3 consists of 13 residues. V gave up 7 bases and J gave up 4 bases, with 17 bases separating them. Per the germline V gene, CDR1 is SQVTM and CDR2 is ANQGSEA. CDR3 sequence reads: CSGSLGEVYEQYF. The CDR3 DNA follows: TGCAGCGGCAGTTTAGGGGAAGTATACGAGCAGTACTTC.